These 7 T cell receptor beta chains were sequenced from one sample in a study of cytomegalovirus exposure and HLA in healthy donors. The PCR made use of 60 Vbeta and 13 Jbeta primers. Here immunoSEQ multiplex PCR was the method, and the copy in TCRdb shows in-frame clones only, minus some. The sample shows fewer than 100,000 clones, and approximately 1.5% sits with its ten largest clones. The sequenced sample was PBMCs. These receptor sequences come from an older woman in good health and CMV-seronegative.

The gene calls are TRBV11-1 and TRBJ1-2; D gene uncertain. Germline V gene data show CDR1 as SGHAT and CDR2 as FQDESV (reference sequence). The CDR3 is made up of 13 amino acids. V lost 5 bases and J lost 7, with 14 bases in between. The CDR3 protein is CASSPGEILGYTF. CDR3 nucleotide sequence: TGTGCCAGCAGCCCCGGGGAGATTCTTGGCTACACCTTC.

The rearrangement joins TRBV5-8 to TRBJ2-7, with 9 bases identical to TRBD1. The germline gives CDR1 SGHTS, CDR2 YDEGEE. V trimming: 5 bases; J trimming: 3 bases; junction bases outside the gene matches: 9. The CDR3 extends over 15 amino acids. The DNA of the CDR3 is TGTGCCAGCAGTACGGGGACAGGGCCCTACTACGAGCAGTACTTC. As protein: CASSTGTGPYYEQYF. The whole variable domain, filled in from reference TRBV5-8 and TRBJ2-7, reads EAGVTQSPTHLIKTRGQQATLRCSPISGHTSVYWYQQALGLGLQFLLWYDEGEERNRGNFPPRFSGRQFPNYSSELNVNALELEDSALYLCASSTGTGPYYEQYFGPGTRLTVT.

The chain employs TRBV5-1 and TRBJ1-1, with D possibly being TRBD1 (5 bases). CDR1 and CDR2 (germline): SGHRS, YFSETQ. The CDR3 has 14 residues. V lost 4 bases and J 8 bases, leaving 18 bases between the germline ends. The CDR3 reads CASSQGTTMGEAFF. CDR3 DNA: TGCGCCAGCAGCCAGGGAACTACGATGGGCGAAGCTTTCTTT.

DNA of the CDR3: TGTGCCAGCAGCCCCCACGGGACTGCCGTATCCGAGCAGTACTTC. Protein: CASSPHGTAVSEQYF. V and J are TRBV7-8 and TRBJ2-7; D might be TRBD2 (6 bases). The length of the CDR3 is 15 residues. Trimming took 5 bases from V and 6 from J, leaving 20 bases between them. Germline CDR1 is SGHVS and CDR2 is FQNEAQ.

The chain combines TRBV4-3 with TRBJ2-3; TRBD2 matches at 9 bases. V dropped 6 bases and J dropped 3; count of bases not matched to a gene: 7. Germline V gene data show CDR1 as LGHNA and CDR2 as YSLEER. The CDR3 contains 15 residues. This CDR3 is CASRLQREVTDTQYF. In nucleotides, the CDR3 is TGCGCCAGCAGGCTCCAGCGGGAGGTTACAGATACGCAGTATTTT.

This chain connects TRBV4-1 to TRBJ2-5, with D unclear. TRBJ2-7 explains the end of the DNA better; the J call may be wrong. In germline, CDR1 is MGHRA, CDR2 YSYEKL. The CDR3 is 16 amino acids. The CDR3 reads CASSLQTGSASYEQYF. The DNA of the CDR3 is TGCGCCAGCAGCCTCCAAACCGGGTCCGCTTCCTACGAGCAGTACTTC.

This chain links TRBV19 with TRBJ2-7; 9 bases match TRBD1. After removal of 3 bases from V and 2 bases from J, the junction contained 2 bases not matched to a gene. The CDR3 runs 14 residues. Germline-derived CDR1 and CDR2 are LNHDA and SQIVND (reference sequence). The CDR3 region has the DNA TGTGCCAGTAGTATTAGGACAGGGGCCTACGAGCAGTACTTC. This encodes CASSIRTGAYEQYF.